The clone carrying this T cell receptor beta chain was recorded a few times. The antigen is unknown. These data come from a study of beta chain features in type 1 diabetes. General observations from the study: Relative to healthy donors, patients appeared to have naive, central memory and Treg TCRB repertoires that were more similar. Sequencing the cDNA could make cells with high TCR expression show up more than they should.

This CDR3 region has 15 residues. V lost 5 bases and J lost 7; bases outside the gene matches: 7. Germline V gene data show CDR1 as LNHNV and CDR2 as YYDKDF (reference sequence). Reverse transcribing all isolated RNA meant expressed TCRB transcripts were sequenced. TCRdb keeps only in-frame clones here, not all; method: immunoSEQ multiplex PCR. The data show some 270,000 clones, 7% to 9% seen once. Sequencing was carried out using central memory CD4+ T cells from blood. The sequence was obtained from a woman aged 18-29 years in good health. The rearrangement links TRBV15 to TRBJ1-6; 8 nucleotides match TRBD1. CDR3 DNA: TGTGCCACCAGCCGACGACAGGGGCAAAATTCACCCCTCCACTTT. Its protein product is CATSRRQGQNSPLHF.